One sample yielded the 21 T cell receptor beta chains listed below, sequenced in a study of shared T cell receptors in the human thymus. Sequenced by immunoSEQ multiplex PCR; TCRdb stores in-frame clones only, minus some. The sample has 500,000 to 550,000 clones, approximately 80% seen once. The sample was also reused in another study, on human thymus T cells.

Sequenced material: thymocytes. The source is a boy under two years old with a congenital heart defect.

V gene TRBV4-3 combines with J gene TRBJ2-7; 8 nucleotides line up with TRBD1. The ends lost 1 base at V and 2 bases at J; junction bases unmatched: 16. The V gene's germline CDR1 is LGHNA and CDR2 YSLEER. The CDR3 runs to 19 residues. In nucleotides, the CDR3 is TGCGCCAGCAGCCAAGCTGTTTTCTTGGCAGGGGGCGTCGCCTACGAGCAGTACTTC. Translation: CASSQAVFLAGGVAYEQYF.

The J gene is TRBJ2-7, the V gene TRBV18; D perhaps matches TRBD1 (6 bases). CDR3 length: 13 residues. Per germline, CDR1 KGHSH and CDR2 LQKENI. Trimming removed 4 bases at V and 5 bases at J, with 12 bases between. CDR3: CASSLQGFDEQYF. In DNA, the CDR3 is TGTGCCAGCTCACTCCAGGGGTTCGACGAGCAGTACTTC.

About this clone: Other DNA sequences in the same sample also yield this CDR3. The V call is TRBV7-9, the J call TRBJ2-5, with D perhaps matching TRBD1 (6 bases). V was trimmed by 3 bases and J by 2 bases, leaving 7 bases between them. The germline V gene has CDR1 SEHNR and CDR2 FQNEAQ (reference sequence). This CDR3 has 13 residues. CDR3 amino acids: CASSLGAQETQYF. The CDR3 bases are TGTGCCAGCAGCTTGGGGGCGCAAGAGACCCAGTACTTC.

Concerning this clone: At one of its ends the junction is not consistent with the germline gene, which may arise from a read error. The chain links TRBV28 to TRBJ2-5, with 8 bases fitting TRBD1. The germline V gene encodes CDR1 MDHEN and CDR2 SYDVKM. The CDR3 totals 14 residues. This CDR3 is CASMQDRAIEPQYF. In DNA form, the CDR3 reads TGTGCCAGCATGCAGGACAGGGCCATAGAGCCCCAGTACTTC.

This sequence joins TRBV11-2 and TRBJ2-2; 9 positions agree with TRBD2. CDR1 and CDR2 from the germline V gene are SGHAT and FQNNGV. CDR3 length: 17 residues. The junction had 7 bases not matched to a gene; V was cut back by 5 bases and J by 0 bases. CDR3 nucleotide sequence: TGTGCCAGCAGCCGCAACCTAGCGGGACCGAACACCGGGGAGCTGTTTTTT. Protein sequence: CASSRNLAGPNTGELFF.

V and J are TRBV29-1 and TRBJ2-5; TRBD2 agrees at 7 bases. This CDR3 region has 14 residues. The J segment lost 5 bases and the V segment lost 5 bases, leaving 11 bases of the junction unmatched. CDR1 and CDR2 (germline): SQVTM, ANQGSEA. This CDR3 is CSVTRLARPETQYF. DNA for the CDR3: TGCAGCGTTACAAGACTAGCTAGACCTGAGACCCAGTACTTC.

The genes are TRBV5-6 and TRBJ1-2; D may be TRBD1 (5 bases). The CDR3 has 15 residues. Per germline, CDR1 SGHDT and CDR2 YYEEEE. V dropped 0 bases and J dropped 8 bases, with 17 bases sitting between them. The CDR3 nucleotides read TGTGCCAGCAGCTTGGGGGGCCCTTGGGCCTACGGCTACACCTTC. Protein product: CASSLGGPWAYGYTF.

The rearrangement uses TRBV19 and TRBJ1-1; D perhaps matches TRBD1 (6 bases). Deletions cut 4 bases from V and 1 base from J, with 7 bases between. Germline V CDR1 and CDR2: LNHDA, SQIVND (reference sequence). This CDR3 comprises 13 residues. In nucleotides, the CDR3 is TGTGCCAGTAGTACAGGGGAGAACACTGAAGCTTTCTTT. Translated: CASSTGENTEAFF.

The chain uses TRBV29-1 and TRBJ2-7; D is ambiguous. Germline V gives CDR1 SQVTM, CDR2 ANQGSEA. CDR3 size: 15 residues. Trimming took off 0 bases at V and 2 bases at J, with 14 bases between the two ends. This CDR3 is CSVEDSVAYPYEQYF. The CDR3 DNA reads TGCAGCGTTGAAGATTCGGTCGCCTATCCCTACGAGCAGTACTTC.

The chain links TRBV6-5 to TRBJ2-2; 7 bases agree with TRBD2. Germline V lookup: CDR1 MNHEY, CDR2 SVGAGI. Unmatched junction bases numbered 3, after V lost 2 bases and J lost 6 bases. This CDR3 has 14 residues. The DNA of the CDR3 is TGTGCCAGCAGTTACGGGACTATCTCCGGGGAGCTGTTTTTT. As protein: CASSYGTISGELFF.

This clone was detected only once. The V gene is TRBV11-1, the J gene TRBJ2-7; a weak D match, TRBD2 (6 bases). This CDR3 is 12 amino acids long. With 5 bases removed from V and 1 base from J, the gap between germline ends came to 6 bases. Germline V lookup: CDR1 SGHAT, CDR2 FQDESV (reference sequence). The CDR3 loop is CASSSGSYEQYF. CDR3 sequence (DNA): TGTGCCAGCAGCAGCGGGTCCTACGAGCAGTACTTC.

The CDR3 sequence: CASGPQGYTEAFF. In DNA, the CDR3 is TGTGCCAGCGGCCCACAGGGGTACACTGAAGCTTTCTTT. V is TRBV4-2 and J is TRBJ1-1, with TRBD1 matching over 7 bases. The CDR3 is 13 amino acids. Germline V CDR1 and CDR2: LGHNA, YNFKEQ. V shed 8 bases, J shed 3 bases, and the junction held 6 bases outside the gene matches.

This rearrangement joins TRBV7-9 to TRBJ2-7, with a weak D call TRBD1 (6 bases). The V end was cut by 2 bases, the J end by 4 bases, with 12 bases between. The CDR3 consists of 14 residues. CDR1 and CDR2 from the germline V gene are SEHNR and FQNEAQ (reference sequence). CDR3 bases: TGTGCCAGCAGCTTAACCGGGGACACTTACGAGCAGTACTTC. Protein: CASSLTGDTYEQYF.

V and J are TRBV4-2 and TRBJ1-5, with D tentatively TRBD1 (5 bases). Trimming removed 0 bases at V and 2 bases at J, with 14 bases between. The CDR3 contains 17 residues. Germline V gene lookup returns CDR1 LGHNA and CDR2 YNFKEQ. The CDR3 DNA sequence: TGTGCCAGCAGCCAAGATGTGACACAGGACGGCAATCAGCCCCAGCATTTT. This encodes CASSQDVTQDGNQPQHF.

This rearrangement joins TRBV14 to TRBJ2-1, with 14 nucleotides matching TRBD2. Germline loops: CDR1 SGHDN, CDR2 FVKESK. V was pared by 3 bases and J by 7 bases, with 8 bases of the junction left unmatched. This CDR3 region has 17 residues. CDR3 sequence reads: CASSQPGLAGVRNEQFF. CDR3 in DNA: TGTGCCAGCAGCCAGCCGGGACTAGCGGGAGTAAGGAATGAGCAGTTCTTC.

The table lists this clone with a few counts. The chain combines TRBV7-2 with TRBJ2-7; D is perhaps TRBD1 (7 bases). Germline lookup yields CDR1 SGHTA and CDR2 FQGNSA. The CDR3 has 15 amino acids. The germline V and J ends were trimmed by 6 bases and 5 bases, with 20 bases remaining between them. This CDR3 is CASSSKGAPGDEQYF. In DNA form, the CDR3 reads TGTGCCAGCAGTTCCAAGGGGGCTCCGGGGGACGAGCAGTACTTC.

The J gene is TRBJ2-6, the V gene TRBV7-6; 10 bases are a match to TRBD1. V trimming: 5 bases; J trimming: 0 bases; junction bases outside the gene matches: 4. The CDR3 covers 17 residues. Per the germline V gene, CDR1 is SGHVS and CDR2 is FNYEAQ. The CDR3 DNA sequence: TGTGCCAGCAGCGTCCGGGACAGGGGCTCTGGGGCCAACGTCCTGACTTTC. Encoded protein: CASSVRDRGSGANVLTF.

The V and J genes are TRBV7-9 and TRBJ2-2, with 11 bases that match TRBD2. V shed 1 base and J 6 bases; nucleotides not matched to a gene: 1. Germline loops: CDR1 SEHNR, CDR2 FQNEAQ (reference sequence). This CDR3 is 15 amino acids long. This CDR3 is CASSLVTSGAGELFF. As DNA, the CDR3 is TGTGCCAGCAGCTTAGTGACTAGCGGGGCCGGGGAGCTGTTTTTT.

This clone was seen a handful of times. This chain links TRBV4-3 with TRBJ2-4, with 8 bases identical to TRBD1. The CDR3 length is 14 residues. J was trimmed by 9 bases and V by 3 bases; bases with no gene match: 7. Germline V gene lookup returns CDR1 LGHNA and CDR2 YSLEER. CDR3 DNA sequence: TGCGCCAGCAGCCATGAGACAGGGGACTGCATTCAGTACTTC. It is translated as CASSHETGDCIQYF.

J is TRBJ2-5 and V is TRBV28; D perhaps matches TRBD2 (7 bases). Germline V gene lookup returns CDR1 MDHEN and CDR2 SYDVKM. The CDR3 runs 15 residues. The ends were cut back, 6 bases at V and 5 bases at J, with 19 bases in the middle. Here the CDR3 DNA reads TGTGCCAGCAGCTCCAGGGAGGGGACAAGTGAGACCCAGTACTTC. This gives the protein CASSSREGTSETQYF.

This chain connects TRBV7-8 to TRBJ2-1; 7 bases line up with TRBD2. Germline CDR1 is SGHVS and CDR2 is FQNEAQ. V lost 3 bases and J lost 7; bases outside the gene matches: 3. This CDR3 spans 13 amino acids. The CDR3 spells CASSFGGGNEQFF. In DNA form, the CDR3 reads TGTGCCAGCAGCTTCGGGGGAGGGAATGAGCAGTTCTTC.